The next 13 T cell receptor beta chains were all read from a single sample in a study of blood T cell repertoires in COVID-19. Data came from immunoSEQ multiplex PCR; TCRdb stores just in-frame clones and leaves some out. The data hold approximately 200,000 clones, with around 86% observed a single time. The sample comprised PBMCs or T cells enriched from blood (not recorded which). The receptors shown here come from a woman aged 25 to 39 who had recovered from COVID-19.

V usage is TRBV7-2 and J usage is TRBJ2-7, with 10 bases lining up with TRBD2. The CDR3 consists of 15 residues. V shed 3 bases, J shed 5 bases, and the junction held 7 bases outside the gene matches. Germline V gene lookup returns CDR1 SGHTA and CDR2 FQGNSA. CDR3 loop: CASSLLAGAANEQYF. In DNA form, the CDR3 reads TGTGCCAGCAGCTTGCTAGCGGGAGCAGCAAACGAGCAGTACTTC.

The CDR3 DNA is TGCGCCAGCAGCCTGTCCCGCTCCTACGAGCAGTACTTC. This encodes CASSLSRSYEQYF. The gene calls are TRBV4-1 and TRBJ2-7; D gene uncertain. V was clipped by 4 bases and J by 0 bases, with 7 bases between them. The CDR3 sequence is 13 residues long. Germline V gives CDR1 MGHRA, CDR2 YSYEKL.

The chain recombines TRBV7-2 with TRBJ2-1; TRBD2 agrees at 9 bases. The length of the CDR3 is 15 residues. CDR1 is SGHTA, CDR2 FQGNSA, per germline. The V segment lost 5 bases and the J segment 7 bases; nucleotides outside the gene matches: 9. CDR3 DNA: TGTGCCAGCAGCCCCTGGCGGGAGGGTGGAAATGAGCAGTTCTTC. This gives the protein CASSPWREGGNEQFF.

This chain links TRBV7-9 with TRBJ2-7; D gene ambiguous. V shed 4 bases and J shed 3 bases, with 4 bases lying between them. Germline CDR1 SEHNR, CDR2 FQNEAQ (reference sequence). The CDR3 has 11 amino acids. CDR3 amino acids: CASSSLYEQYF. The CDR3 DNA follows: TGTGCCAGCAGCTCCCTCTACGAGCAGTACTTC.

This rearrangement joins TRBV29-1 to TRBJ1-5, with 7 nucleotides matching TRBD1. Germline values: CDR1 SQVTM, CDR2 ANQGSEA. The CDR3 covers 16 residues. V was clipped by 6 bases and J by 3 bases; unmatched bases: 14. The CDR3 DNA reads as TGCAGCGTCAAGCTAGCGGGAGACAGGGCCAATCAGCCCCAGCATTTT. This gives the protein CSVKLAGDRANQPQHF.

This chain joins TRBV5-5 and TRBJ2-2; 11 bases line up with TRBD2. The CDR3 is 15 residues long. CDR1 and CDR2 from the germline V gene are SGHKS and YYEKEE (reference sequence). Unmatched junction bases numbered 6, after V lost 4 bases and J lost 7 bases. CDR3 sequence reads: CASSGLAGGNGELFF. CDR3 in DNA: TGTGCCAGCAGCGGGCTAGCGGGAGGAAACGGGGAGCTGTTTTTT. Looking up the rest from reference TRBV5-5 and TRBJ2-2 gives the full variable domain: DAGVTQSPTHLIKTRGQQVTLRCSPISGHKSVSWYQQVLGQGPQFIFQYYEKEERGRGNFPDRFSARQFPNYSSELNVNALLLGDSALYLCASSGLAGGNGELFFGEGSRLTVL.

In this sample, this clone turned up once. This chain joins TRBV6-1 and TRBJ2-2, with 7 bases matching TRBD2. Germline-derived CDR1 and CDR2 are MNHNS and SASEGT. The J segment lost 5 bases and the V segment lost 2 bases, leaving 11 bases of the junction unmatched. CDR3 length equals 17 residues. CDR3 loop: CASSEWDFAGETGELFF. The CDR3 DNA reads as TGTGCCAGCAGTGAATGGGATTTTGCGGGAGAGACCGGGGAGCTGTTTTTT.

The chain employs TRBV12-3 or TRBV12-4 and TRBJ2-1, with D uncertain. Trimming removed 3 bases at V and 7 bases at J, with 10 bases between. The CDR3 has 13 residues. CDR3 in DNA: TGTGCCAGCAGTTTGAGGTCGAAGAATGAGCAGTTCTTC. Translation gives CASSLRSKNEQFF.

This chain's CDR3 is CATSRGDRDFKPYGYTF. The CDR3 DNA is TGTGCCACCAGCAGGGGAGACAGGGACTTCAAACCTTATGGCTACACCTTC. The chain joins TRBV15 to TRBJ1-2, with 7 bases that match TRBD1. The germline V gene encodes CDR1 LNHNV and CDR2 YYDKDF (reference sequence). The ends lost 3 bases at V and 5 bases at J; junction bases unmatched: 15. This CDR3 region has 17 residues.

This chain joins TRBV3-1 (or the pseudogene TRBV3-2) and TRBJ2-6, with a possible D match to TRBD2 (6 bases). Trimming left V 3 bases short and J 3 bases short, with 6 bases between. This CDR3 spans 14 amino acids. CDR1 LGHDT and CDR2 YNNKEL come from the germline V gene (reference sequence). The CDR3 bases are TGTGCCAGCAGCCAGCGGGGTGGGGCCAACGTCCTGACTTTC. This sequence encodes CASSQRGGANVLTF.

The CDR3, as DNA: TGTGCCAGCAGTTCCGCTACACCGGGACTAGCGGAAGGGTTGGGGTACGAGCAGTACTTC. Its translation is CASSSATPGLAEGLGYEQYF. The chain links TRBV28 to TRBJ2-7, with 11 bases matching TRBD2. Trimming took 4 bases from V and 4 from J; bases not matched to a gene: 21. CDR1 and CDR2 (germline): MDHEN, SYDVKM. The CDR3 is made up of 20 amino acids.

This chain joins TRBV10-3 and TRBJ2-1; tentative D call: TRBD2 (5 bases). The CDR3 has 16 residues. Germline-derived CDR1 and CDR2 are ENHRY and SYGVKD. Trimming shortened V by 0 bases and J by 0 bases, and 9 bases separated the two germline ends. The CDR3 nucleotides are TGTGCCATCAGTGAGTCCGGGGTTCGCTCCTACAATGAGCAGTTCTTC. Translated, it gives CAISESGVRSYNEQFF.

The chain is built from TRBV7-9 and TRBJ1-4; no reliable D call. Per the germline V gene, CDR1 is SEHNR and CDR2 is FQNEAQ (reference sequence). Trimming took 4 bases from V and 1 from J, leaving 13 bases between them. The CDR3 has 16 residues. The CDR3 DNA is TGTGCCAGCAGCTCCGGCAGTAGAGGAACTAATGAAAAACTGTTTTTT. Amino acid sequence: CASSSGSRGTNEKLFF.